These 5 T cell receptor beta chains were sequenced from one sample in a study of OX40 agonist ivuxolimab in advanced cancers. Assay: immunoSEQ multiplex PCR; the TCRdb copy retains only in-frame clones and omits some. In the table there are about 26,000 clones, about 90% of which are singletons. Sequencing used CD4+ or CD8+ T cells sorted from blood, obtained in a trial of the OX40 agonist ivuxolimab. The source of these receptors is an adult with an advanced solid tumor such as melanoma, head and neck, liver or kidney cancer.

This sequence joins TRBV4-2 and TRBJ2-7; D remains ambiguous. This CDR3 comprises 13 residues. Per germline, CDR1 LGHNA and CDR2 YNFKEQ. V lost 0 bases and J lost 3, with 6 bases in between. CDR3 sequence reads: CASSQEFHYEQYF. CDR3 nucleotides: TGTGCCAGCAGCCAAGAGTTCCACTACGAGCAGTACTTC.

The rearrangement joins TRBV14 to TRBJ2-2, with 12 bases lining up with TRBD2. V lost 4 bases to trimming and J lost 4 bases; unmatched junction nucleotides: 4. This CDR3 spans 16 amino acids. Germline CDR1 is SGHDN and CDR2 is FVKESK. The CDR3 is CASSPTSGGITGELFF. CDR3 nucleotide sequence: TGTGCCAGCAGCCCGACTAGCGGGGGAATCACCGGGGAGCTGTTTTTT.

This chain uses TRBV29-1 with TRBJ1-2; D is ambiguous. Germline CDR1 is SQVTM and CDR2 is ANQGSEA. Deletions cut 0 bases from V and 1 base from J, with 9 bases between. The CDR3 is 14 amino acids. CDR3 in amino acids: CSVEETAFNYGYTF. The DNA of the CDR3 is TGCAGCGTTGAAGAAACCGCCTTTAACTATGGCTACACCTTC.

The chain is built from TRBV29-1 and TRBJ2-7; D is perhaps TRBD1 (6 bases). CDR1 is SQVTM, CDR2 ANQGSEA, per germline. The CDR3 is 15 residues long. Trimming stripped 2 bases from V and 3 bases from J, with 17 bases between. The CDR3, as DNA: TGCAGCGTTGAAAATGCCCACAGGGAAGGCTACGAGCAGTACTTC. Its translation is CSVENAHREGYEQYF.

The chain recombines TRBV10-3 with TRBJ2-3; 8 nucleotides match TRBD2. Trimming took 2 bases from V and 0 from J; bases not matched to a gene: 4. The CDR3 consists of 16 residues. The V gene's germline CDR1 is ENHRY and CDR2 SYGVKD. CDR3 bases: TGTGCCATCAGTGAGGCTGGCGGGGGGAGCACAGATACGCAGTATTTT. Amino acid sequence: CAISEAGGGSTDTQYF.